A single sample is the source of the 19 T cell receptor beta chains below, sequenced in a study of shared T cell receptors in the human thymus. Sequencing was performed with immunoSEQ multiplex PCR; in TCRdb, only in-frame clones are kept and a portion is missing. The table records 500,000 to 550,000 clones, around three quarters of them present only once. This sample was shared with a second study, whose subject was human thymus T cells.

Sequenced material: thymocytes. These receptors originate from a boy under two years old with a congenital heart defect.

DNA of the CDR3: TGTGCTAGTGGGATCCCCGGGACTAGCGGCCCCGGGGAGCAGTTCTTC. Translating it yields CASGIPGTSGPGEQFF. This chain connects TRBV12-5 to TRBJ2-1, with 11 bases aligning to TRBD2. The junction had 14 bases not matched to a gene; V was cut back by 6 bases and J by 10 bases. In germline, CDR1 is LGHNT, CDR2 FRNRAP. The CDR3 runs 16 residues.

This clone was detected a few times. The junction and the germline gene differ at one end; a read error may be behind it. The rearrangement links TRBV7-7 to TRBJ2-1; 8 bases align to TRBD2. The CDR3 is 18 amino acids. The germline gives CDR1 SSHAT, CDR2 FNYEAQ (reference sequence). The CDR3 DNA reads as TGTGCTAGCAGCCCCTTCAGCGGGAGCGCCCTACGATACAATGAGCAGTTCTTC. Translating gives CASSPFSGSALRYNEQFF.

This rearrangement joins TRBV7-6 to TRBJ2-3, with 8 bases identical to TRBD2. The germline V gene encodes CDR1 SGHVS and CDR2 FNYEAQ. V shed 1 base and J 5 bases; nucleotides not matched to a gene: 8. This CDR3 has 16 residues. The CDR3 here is CASSLERREGIDTQYF. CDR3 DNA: TGTGCCAGCAGCTTAGAAAGACGGGAGGGTATAGATACGCAGTATTTT.

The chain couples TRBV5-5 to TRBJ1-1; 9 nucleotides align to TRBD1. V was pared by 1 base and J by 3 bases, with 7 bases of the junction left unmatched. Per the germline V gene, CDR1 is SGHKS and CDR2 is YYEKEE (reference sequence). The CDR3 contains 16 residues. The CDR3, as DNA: TGTGCCAGCAGCTTGCTTAGGGGACAGGGTTACACTGAAGCTTTCTTT. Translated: CASSLLRGQGYTEAFF.

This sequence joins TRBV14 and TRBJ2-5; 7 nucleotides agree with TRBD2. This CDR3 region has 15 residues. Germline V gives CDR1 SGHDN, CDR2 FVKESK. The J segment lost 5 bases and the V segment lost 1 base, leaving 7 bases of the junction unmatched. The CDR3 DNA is TGTGCCAGCAGCCAAGCACCGGGGGGTACGGAGACCCAGTACTTC. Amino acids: CASSQAPGGTETQYF.

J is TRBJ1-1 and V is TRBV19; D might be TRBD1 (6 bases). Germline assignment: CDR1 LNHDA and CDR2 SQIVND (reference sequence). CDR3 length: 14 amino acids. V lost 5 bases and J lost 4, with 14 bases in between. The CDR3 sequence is CASSPGAETTEAFF. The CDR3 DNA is TGTGCCAGTAGTCCAGGGGCAGAGACCACTGAAGCTTTCTTT.

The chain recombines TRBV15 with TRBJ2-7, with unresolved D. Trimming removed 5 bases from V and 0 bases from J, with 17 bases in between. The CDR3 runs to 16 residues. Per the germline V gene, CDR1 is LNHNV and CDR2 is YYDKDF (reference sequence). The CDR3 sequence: CATSHLGAQSSYEQYF. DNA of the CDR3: TGTGCCACCAGCCACCTCGGTGCGCAAAGCTCCTACGAGCAGTACTTC.

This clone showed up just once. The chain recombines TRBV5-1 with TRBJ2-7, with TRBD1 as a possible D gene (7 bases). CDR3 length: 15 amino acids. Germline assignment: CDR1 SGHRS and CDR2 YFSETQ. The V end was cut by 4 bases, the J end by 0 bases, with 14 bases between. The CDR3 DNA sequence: TGCGCCAGCAGCGGGGCGGGACAGAACTCCTACGAGCAGTACTTC. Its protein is CASSGAGQNSYEQYF. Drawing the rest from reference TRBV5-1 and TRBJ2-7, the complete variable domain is KAGVTQTPRYLIKTRGQQVTLSCSPISGHRSVSWYQQTPGQGLQFLFEYFSETQRNKGNFPGRFSGRQFSNSRSEMNVSTLELGDSALYLCASSGAGQNSYEQYFGPGTRLTVT.

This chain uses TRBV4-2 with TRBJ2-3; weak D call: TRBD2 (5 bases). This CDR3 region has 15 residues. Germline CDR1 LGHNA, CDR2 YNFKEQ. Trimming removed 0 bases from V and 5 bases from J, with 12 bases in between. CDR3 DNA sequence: TGTGCCAGCAGCCAAGATGCCGGGGATCAAGATACGCAGTATTTT. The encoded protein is CASSQDAGDQDTQYF.

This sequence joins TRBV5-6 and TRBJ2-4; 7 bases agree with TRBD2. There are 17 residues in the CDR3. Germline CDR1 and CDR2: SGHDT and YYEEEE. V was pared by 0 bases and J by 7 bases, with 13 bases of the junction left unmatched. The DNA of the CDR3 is TGTGCCAGCAGCTTGGGGACCAAACTAGCGCGTGGTAACATTCAGTACTTC. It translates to CASSLGTKLARGNIQYF.

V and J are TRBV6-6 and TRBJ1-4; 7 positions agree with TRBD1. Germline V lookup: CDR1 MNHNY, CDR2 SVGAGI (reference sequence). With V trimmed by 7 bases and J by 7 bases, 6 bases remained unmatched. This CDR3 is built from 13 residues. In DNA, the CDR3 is TGTGCCAGCACCCAGGGGGACGGTGAAAAACTGTTTTTT. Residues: CASTQGDGEKLFF.

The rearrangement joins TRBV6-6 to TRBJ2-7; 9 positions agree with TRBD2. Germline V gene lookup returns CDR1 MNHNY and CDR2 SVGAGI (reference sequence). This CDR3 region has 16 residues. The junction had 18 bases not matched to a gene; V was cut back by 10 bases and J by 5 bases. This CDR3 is CATHPVLSGRGNEQYF. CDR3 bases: TGTGCCACCCATCCAGTCCTTAGCGGGAGAGGAAACGAGCAGTACTTC.

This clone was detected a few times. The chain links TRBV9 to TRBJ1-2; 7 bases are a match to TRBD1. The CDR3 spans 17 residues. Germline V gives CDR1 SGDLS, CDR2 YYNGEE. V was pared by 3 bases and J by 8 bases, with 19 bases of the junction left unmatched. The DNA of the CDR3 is TGTGCCAGCAGCGACACTAGGACAGGTGGCCGGGCGTGGGGCTACACCTTC. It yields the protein CASSDTRTGGRAWGYTF. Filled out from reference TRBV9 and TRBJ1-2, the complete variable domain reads DSGVTQTPKHLITATGQRVTLRCSPRSGDLSVYWYQQSLDQGLQFLIQYYNGEERAKGNILERFSAQQFPDLHSELNLSSLELGDSALYFCASSDTRTGGRAWGYTFGSGTRLTVV.

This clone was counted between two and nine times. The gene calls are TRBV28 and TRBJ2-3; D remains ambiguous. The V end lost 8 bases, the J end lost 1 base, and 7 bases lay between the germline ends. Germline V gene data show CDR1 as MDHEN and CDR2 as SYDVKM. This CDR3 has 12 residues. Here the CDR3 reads CASDSGTDTQYF. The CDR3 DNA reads TGTGCCAGCGATTCGGGCACAGATACGCAGTATTTT.

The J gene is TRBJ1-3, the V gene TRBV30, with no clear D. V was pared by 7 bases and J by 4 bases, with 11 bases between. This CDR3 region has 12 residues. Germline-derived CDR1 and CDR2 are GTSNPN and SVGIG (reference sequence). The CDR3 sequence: CAYYHGGNTIYF. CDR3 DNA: TGTGCCTACTATCACGGGGGAAACACCATATATTTT.

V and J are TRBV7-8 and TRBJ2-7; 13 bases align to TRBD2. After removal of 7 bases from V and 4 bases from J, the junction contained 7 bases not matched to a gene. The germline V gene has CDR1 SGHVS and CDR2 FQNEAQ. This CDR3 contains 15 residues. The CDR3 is CASNTGTSGTYEQYF. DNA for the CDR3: TGTGCCAGCAACACCGGGACTAGCGGGACTTACGAGCAGTACTTC.

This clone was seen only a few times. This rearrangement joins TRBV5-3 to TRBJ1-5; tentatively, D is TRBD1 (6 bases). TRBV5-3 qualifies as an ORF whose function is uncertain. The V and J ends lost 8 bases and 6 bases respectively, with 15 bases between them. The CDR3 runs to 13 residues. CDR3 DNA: TGTGCCAGGACCTACAGGGCACGTCAGCCCCAGCATTTT. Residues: CARTYRARQPQHF.

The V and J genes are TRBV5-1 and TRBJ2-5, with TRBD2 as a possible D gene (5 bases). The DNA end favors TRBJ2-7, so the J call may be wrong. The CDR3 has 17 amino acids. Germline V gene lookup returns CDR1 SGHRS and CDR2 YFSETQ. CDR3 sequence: CASSLVGNGNIFYEQYF. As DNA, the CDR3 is TGCGCCAGCAGCTTGGTAGGAAACGGGAACATCTTCTACGAGCAGTACTTC.

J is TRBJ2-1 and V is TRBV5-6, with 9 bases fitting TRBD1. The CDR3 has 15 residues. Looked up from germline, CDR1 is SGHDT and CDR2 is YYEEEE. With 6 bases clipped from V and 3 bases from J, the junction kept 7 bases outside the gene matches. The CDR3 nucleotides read TGTGCCAGCATCGGCCGGGACAGGGACTACAATGAGCAGTTCTTC. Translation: CASIGRDRDYNEQFF.